The 29 T cell receptor beta chains presented below share a single source sample, sequenced in a study of cytomegalovirus exposure and HLA in healthy donors. The PCR contained 60 Vbeta and 13 Jbeta primers. Libraries were prepared by immunoSEQ multiplex PCR; TCRdb keeps only in-frame clonotypes and omits some of them. The sample contains 140,000 to 150,000 clones, 65% to 85% of which appear only once. Material: PBMCs. Receptors were obtained from a man aged 25-40 years in good health and CMV-seronegative.

The chain couples TRBV12-2 to TRBJ2-3; TRBD2 is the table's D call, not checked against the DNA. TRBV12-2 is noted as a pseudogene. This CDR3 is built from 16 residues. The CDR3 reads CASRLGTSGSTDTQYF. For the CDR3, the DNA is TGTGCAAGTCGCTTGGGGACTAGCGGGAGCACAGATACGCAGTATTTT.

This clone was picked up one time. The V call is TRBV6-1, the J call TRBJ1-2; the D is unclear. The CDR3 sequence is 11 residues long. CDR1 and CDR2 from the germline V gene are MNHNS and SASEGT. V was cut by 2 bases and J by 5 bases, with 3 bases left in between. CDR3: CASSEQYGYTF. The CDR3 bases are TGTGCCAGCAGTGAACAGTATGGCTACACCTTC.

This chain joins TRBV15 and TRBJ1-1, with TRBD1 matching over 11 bases. With 1 base clipped from V and 8 bases from J, the junction kept 0 bases outside the gene matches. Germline CDR1 is LNHNV and CDR2 is YYDKDF (reference sequence). The CDR3 length is 13 residues. This chain's CDR3 is CATSRGTGGEAFF. The CDR3 DNA sequence: TGTGCCACCAGCAGAGGGACAGGGGGCGAAGCTTTCTTT.

The chain carries TRBV9 and TRBJ1-5; TRBD1 might be the D (5 bases). Germline V gene lookup returns CDR1 SGDLS and CDR2 YYNGEE. Deletions cut 4 bases from V and 6 bases from J, with 11 bases between. This CDR3 comprises 13 residues. CDR3 DNA sequence: TGTGCCAGCAGCTCTCTGGGGGGTCAGCCCCAGCATTTT. Translating it yields CASSSLGGQPQHF.

The V call is TRBV28, the J call TRBJ2-7, with TRBD2 identical over 7 bases. The trim removed 3 bases at V and 4 bases at J, leaving 6 bases unmatched. CDR1 is MDHEN and CDR2 is SYDVKM in the germline V gene. This CDR3 region has 14 residues. Written as DNA, the CDR3 is TGTGCCAGCAGTTTTACGGGGGGACGGTACGAGCAGTACTTC. This codes for CASSFTGGRYEQYF.

The rearrangement uses TRBV15 and TRBJ1-2; weak D call: TRBD1 (5 bases). In germline, CDR1 is LNHNV, CDR2 YYDKDF (reference sequence). The CDR3 is 13 amino acids. Trimming stripped 8 bases from V and 2 bases from J, with 12 bases between. CDR3 in amino acids: CATSIGGNYGYTF. The CDR3 nucleotides are TGTGCCACCTCCATCGGGGGGAACTATGGCTACACCTTC.

This clone came up once. The rearrangement links TRBV6-5 to TRBJ2-7; 12 positions agree with TRBD1. In germline, CDR1 is MNHEY, CDR2 SVGAGI. The CDR3 is made up of 14 amino acids. The V segment lost 6 bases and the J segment 9 bases; nucleotides outside the gene matches: 9. The CDR3 nucleotides are TGTGCCAGCAGAGGGACAGGGGGCGTCCACGCGCAGTACTTC. It specifies CASRGTGGVHAQYF.

The chain has TRBV6-1 and TRBJ1-5; D is uncertain. V was shortened by 2 bases and J by 0 bases, with 14 bases between the two germline ends. This CDR3 is 17 amino acids long. Germline V gene data show CDR1 as MNHNS and CDR2 as SASEGT. The CDR3 coding sequence is TGTGCCAGCAGTGAACTCGCGACATTTTTTAGCAATCAGCCCCAGCATTTT. Translating gives CASSELATFFSNQPQHF.

This chain connects TRBV5-3 to TRBJ1-2; D gene unclear. TRBV5-3 is identified as an open reading frame with a role that is uncertain. The germline V and J ends were trimmed by 1 base and 2 bases, with 9 bases remaining between them. The CDR3 runs to 14 residues. The CDR3 loop is CARSLSRTNYGYTF. CDR3 coding DNA: TGTGCCAGAAGCTTGTCCAGAACGAACTATGGCTACACCTTC.

The chain employs TRBV30 and TRBJ2-7, with 10 bases identical to TRBD1. With 4 bases clipped from V and 5 bases from J, the junction kept 8 bases outside the gene matches. This CDR3 comprises 14 residues. Germline V lookup: CDR1 GTSNPN, CDR2 SVGIG (reference sequence). CDR3 loop: CAWINRDRGHEQYF. The CDR3, as DNA: TGTGCCTGGATTAACCGGGACAGGGGACACGAGCAGTACTTC.

This clone was recorded only once. V is TRBV29-1 and J is TRBJ1-1; tentative D call: TRBD1 (5 bases). The CDR3 sequence is 12 residues long. Germline values: CDR1 SQVTM, CDR2 ANQGSEA. Trimming took 6 bases from V and 8 from J, leaving 16 bases between them. This CDR3 reads CSVESGVREAFF. The CDR3 DNA reads TGCAGCGTGGAGTCGGGGGTCCGAGAAGCTTTCTTT.

The J gene is TRBJ2-5, the V gene TRBV9, with D possibly TRBD1 on 6 matching bases. This CDR3 region has 13 residues. Germline V gives CDR1 SGDLS, CDR2 YYNGEE. Deletions cut 2 bases from V and 3 bases from J, with 8 bases between. DNA of the CDR3: TGTGCCAGCAGCGTCGGACAGAAAGAGACCCAGTACTTC. This gives the protein CASSVGQKETQYF.

The chain couples TRBV18 to TRBJ1-1, with a weak D call TRBD1 (6 bases). The CDR3 is made up of 13 amino acids. Germline assignment: CDR1 KGHSH and CDR2 LQKENI. V was trimmed by 4 bases and J by 4 bases, leaving 10 bases between them. CDR3: CASSQWTATEAFF. CDR3 nucleotide sequence: TGTGCCAGCTCACAATGGACAGCCACTGAAGCTTTCTTT.

This clone was counted only a few times. The genes are TRBV7-2 and TRBJ2-5, with TRBD1 identical over 10 bases. Gene TRBJ2-7 matches the end of the DNA better, so the J call may be wrong. The CDR3 extends over 17 amino acids. Per the germline V gene, CDR1 is SGHTA and CDR2 is FQGNSA. DNA for the CDR3: TGTGCCAGCAGCAAAACCGGGACAGGGGAACTCTCCTACGAGCAGTACTTC. Translated: CASSKTGTGELSYEQYF.

This clone was seen a handful of times. This chain joins TRBV6-1 and TRBJ1-2; D may be TRBD1 (6 bases). Germline assignment: CDR1 MNHNS and CDR2 SASEGT. Trimming shortened V by 5 bases and J by 2 bases, and 15 bases separated the two germline ends. The CDR3 extends over 15 amino acids. CDR3 nucleotide sequence: TGTGCCAGCAGTCTAGGGACATCCGGCAACTATGGCTACACCTTC. It translates to CASSLGTSGNYGYTF.

The chain joins TRBV30 to TRBJ2-2; 7 positions match TRBD2. The V and J ends lost 8 bases and 0 bases, in that order; junction bases with no gene match: 6. Germline CDR1 reads GTSNPN; CDR2 reads SVGIG (reference sequence). The CDR3 totals 14 residues. The CDR3 DNA reads as TGTGCCCGGGGGGTCGGACCGAACACCGGGGAGCTGTTTTTT. It specifies CARGVGPNTGELFF.

In this sample, this clone turned up once. V and J are TRBV7-8 and TRBJ2-6, with 7 bases matching TRBD1. After removal of 6 bases from V and 2 bases from J, the junction contained 7 bases not matched to a gene. Germline V gene data show CDR1 as SGHVS and CDR2 as FQNEAQ. The CDR3 extends over 16 amino acids. The CDR3 protein is CASSSKGAPGANVLTF. CDR3 sequence (DNA): TGTGCCAGCAGTAGTAAGGGGGCGCCTGGGGCCAACGTCCTGACTTTC. Full variable domain (remainder filled in from reference TRBV7-8 and TRBJ2-6): GAGVSQSPRYKVAKRGQDVALRCDPISGHVSLFWYQQALGQGPEFLTYFQNEAQLDKSGLPSDRFFAERPEGSVSTLKIQRTQQEDSAVYLCASSSKGAPGANVLTFGAGSRLTVL.

This sequence joins TRBV5-1 and TRBJ1-1; D may be TRBD1 (5 bases). V dropped 4 bases and J dropped 3 bases, with 13 bases sitting between them. CDR3 length: 14 amino acids. Germline values: CDR1 SGHRS, CDR2 YFSETQ. This CDR3 is CASSPKTGDTEAFF. As DNA, the CDR3 is TGCGCCAGCAGCCCCAAGACGGGGGACACTGAAGCTTTCTTT.

The chain couples TRBV19 to TRBJ2-5; 12 nucleotides agree with TRBD2. This CDR3 contains 15 residues. Germline CDR1 LNHDA, CDR2 SQIVND (reference sequence). The trim removed 5 bases at V and 4 bases at J, leaving 5 bases unmatched. CDR3 bases: TGTGCCAGTAGTCCTTGGACTAGCGGGGCAGAGACCCAGTACTTC. This encodes CASSPWTSGAETQYF.

The rearrangement links TRBV5-1 to TRBJ2-7; TRBD1 aligns across 8 bases. The CDR3 length is 14 residues. Looked up from germline, CDR1 is SGHRS and CDR2 is YFSETQ. Unmatched junction bases numbered 2, after V lost 0 bases and J lost 3 bases. The CDR3 nucleotides are TGCGCCAGCAGCTTGGACAGGGGGAACTACGAGCAGTACTTC. Protein: CASSLDRGNYEQYF. Complete variable domain (other parts from reference TRBV5-1 and TRBJ2-7): KAGVTQTPRYLIKTRGQQVTLSCSPISGHRSVSWYQQTPGQGLQFLFEYFSETQRNKGNFPGRFSGRQFSNSRSEMNVSTLELGDSALYLCASSLDRGNYEQYFGPGTRLTVT.

This rearrangement joins TRBV6-1 to TRBJ2-7, with 9 bases identical to TRBD1. This CDR3 contains 12 residues. Germline values: CDR1 MNHNS, CDR2 SASEGT. Trimming at V came to 4 bases and at J to 5 bases, leaving 0 bases not matched to a gene. The CDR3 here is CASSGQGDEQYF. CDR3 in DNA: TGTGCCAGCAGTGGACAGGGGGACGAGCAGTACTTC.

V gene TRBV5-4 combines with J gene TRBJ2-2; 9 bases fit TRBD2. The CDR3 loop spans 16 amino acids. CDR1 and CDR2 (germline): SGHNT, YYREEE (reference sequence). V was clipped by 0 bases and J by 6 bases; unmatched bases: 6. CDR3 amino acids: CASSLGSGSVSGELFF. The CDR3 bases are TGTGCCAGCAGCTTGGGTAGCGGGAGTGTATCCGGGGAGCTGTTTTTT.

The V call is TRBV10-1, the J call TRBJ2-1; 8 positions match TRBD1. The junction had 9 bases not matched to a gene; V was cut back by 4 bases and J by 4 bases. This CDR3 has 16 residues. CDR1 is WNHNN, CDR2 SYGVQD, per germline (reference sequence). The CDR3 here is CASSAKTGDQYNEQFF. The CDR3 DNA reads as TGCGCCAGCAGTGCTAAGACAGGGGATCAATACAATGAGCAGTTCTTC.

This clone was seen once. The chain carries TRBV9 and TRBJ1-5, with 8 bases that match TRBD1. Germline loops: CDR1 SGDLS, CDR2 YYNGEE. With V trimmed by 3 bases and J by 5 bases, 13 bases remained unmatched. The CDR3 consists of 17 residues. The CDR3 loop reads CASSAAPGQAFHQPQHF. The CDR3 coding sequence is TGTGCCAGCAGCGCAGCCCCGGGACAGGCCTTCCATCAGCCCCAGCATTTT.

This clone came up once. The CDR3 loop reads CASSERPGSGNTIYF. The CDR3 DNA reads TGTGCCAGCAGTGAAAGGCCGGGCTCTGGAAACACCATATATTTT. V gene TRBV2 combines with J gene TRBJ1-3; no firm D call. The germline gives CDR1 SNHLY, CDR2 FYNNEI. The CDR3 totals 15 residues. The V end was cut by 2 bases, the J end by 0 bases, with 8 bases between.

This clone occurred a few times. The chain's CDR3 is CASSSAWGGYTF. The CDR3 nucleotides read TGCGCCAGCAGCTCCGCGTGGGGCGGCTACACCTTC. The chain recombines TRBV5-1 with TRBJ1-2, with D tentatively TRBD1 (5 bases). This CDR3 has 12 residues. The V gene lost 3 bases and the J gene lost 8 bases, with 11 bases spanning the gap. Germline V lookup: CDR1 SGHRS, CDR2 YFSETQ.

This clone was picked up many times. The chain employs TRBV6-6 and TRBJ1-6; the match to TRBD1 covers 8 bases. The length of the CDR3 is 16 residues. J was trimmed by 10 bases and V by 2 bases; bases with no gene match: 10. CDR1 and CDR2 from the germline V gene are MNHNY and SVGAGI (reference sequence). The CDR3 DNA reads as TGTGCCAGCAGTTACCTTACCGGGACAGGTGACTCACCCCTCCACTTT. Amino acids: CASSYLTGTGDSPLHF.

This clone was observed a handful of times. DNA for the CDR3: TGTGCCAGCAGTTCCCTTACGACAGGGTCCTACGAGCAGTACTTC. It translates to CASSSLTTGSYEQYF. The V gene is TRBV28, the J gene TRBJ2-7; the match to TRBD1 covers 7 bases. After removal of 4 bases from V and 1 base from J, the junction contained 7 bases not matched to a gene. The CDR3 consists of 15 residues. CDR1 is MDHEN, CDR2 SYDVKM, per germline.

The CDR3 region is CASSLVASGGPYEQYF. The CDR3 DNA sequence: TGTGCCAGCAGCTTAGTGGCTAGCGGGGGCCCGTACGAGCAGTACTTC. The chain is built from TRBV7-2 and TRBJ2-7, with 10 positions matching TRBD2. The CDR3 is made up of 16 amino acids. With 1 base clipped from V and 4 bases from J, the junction kept 7 bases outside the gene matches. The V gene's germline CDR1 is SGHTA and CDR2 FQGNSA.